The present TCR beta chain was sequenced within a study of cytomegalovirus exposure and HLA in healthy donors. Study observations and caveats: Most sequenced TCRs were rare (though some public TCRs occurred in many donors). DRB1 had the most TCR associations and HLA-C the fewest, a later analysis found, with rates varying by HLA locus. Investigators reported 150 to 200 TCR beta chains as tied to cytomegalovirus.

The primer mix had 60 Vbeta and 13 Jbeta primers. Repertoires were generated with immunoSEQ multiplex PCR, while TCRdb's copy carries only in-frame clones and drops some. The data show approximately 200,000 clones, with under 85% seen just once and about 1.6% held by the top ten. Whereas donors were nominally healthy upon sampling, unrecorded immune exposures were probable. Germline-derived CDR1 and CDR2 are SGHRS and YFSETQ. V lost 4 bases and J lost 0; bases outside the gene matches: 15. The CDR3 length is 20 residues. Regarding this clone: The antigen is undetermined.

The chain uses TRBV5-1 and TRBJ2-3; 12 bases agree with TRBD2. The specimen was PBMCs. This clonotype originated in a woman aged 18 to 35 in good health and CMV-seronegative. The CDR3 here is CASSVPGLAGPPGSTDTQYF. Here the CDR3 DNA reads TGCGCCAGCAGCGTACCGGGACTAGCGGGCCCCCCGGGTAGCACAGATACGCAGTATTTT.